One and the same sample provided the 21 T cell receptor beta chains below, sequenced in a study of sequential checkpoint blockade in melanoma. Treatment of the sample: randomized to nivolumab then ipilimumab (arm A) or the reverse (arm B). The data were produced by immunoSEQ multiplex PCR, yet TCRdb's version contains in-frame clones alone and is incomplete. The sample holds approximately 4,900 clones; about 34% are singletons and the top ten take less than 15%. The sample consisted of tumor tissue (inferred from file names), taken from a patient given nivolumab and ipilimumab in sequence. The receptor set was obtained from a human donor with melanoma.

The rearrangement links TRBV29-1 to TRBJ2-1; no clear D. Germline V gene sequence: CDR1 SQVTM, CDR2 ANQGSEA. The CDR3 totals 15 residues. The germline V and J ends were trimmed by 0 bases and 8 bases, with 17 bases remaining between them. CDR3 amino acids: CSVEDWTVDIDEQFF. In DNA form, the CDR3 reads TGCAGCGTTGAAGATTGGACCGTAGACATCGATGAGCAGTTCTTC.

The V call is TRBV19, the J call TRBJ2-6, with D unclear. Trimming shortened V by 4 bases and J by 0 bases, and 7 bases separated the two germline ends. Germline V gives CDR1 LNHDA, CDR2 SQIVND (reference sequence). The CDR3 has 15 residues. Written as DNA, the CDR3 is TGTGCCAGTAGTACGCCCTTCTCTGGGGCCAACGTCCTGACTTTC. Translation: CASSTPFSGANVLTF.

By its share, this clone is medium-sized. The chain carries TRBV5-1 and TRBJ2-5; TRBD2 matches at 11 bases. After removal of 3 bases from V and 3 bases from J, the junction contained 1 base not matched to a gene. CDR3 size: 14 residues. Germline assignment: CDR1 SGHRS and CDR2 YFSETQ. CDR3 sequence: CASSSTSGEETQYF. As DNA, the CDR3 is TGCGCCAGCAGCTCGACTAGCGGGGAAGAGACCCAGTACTTC.

The chain has TRBV19 and TRBJ2-1; 7 bases agree with TRBD2. CDR1 LNHDA and CDR2 SQIVND come from the germline V gene (reference sequence). V trimming: 1 base; J trimming: 0 bases; junction bases outside the gene matches: 12. The CDR3 runs 19 residues. The CDR3 nucleotides are TGTGCCAGTAGTATAGCCCCCTGGGGGGGTGGGAGCTCCTACAATGAGCAGTTCTTC. Translation gives CASSIAPWGGGSSYNEQFF.

This clone was detected a few times. The gene calls are TRBV18 and TRBJ2-2; D is ambiguous. The CDR3 is made up of 16 amino acids. V lost 3 bases and J 2 bases, leaving 13 bases between the germline ends. From germline, CDR1 is KGHSH and CDR2 LQKENI. CDR3 sequence: CASSPQYTFNTGELFF. The DNA of the CDR3 is TGTGCCAGCTCACCGCAATATACTTTCAACACCGGGGAGCTGTTTTTT.

This clone was seen a few times. V gene TRBV15 combines with J gene TRBJ2-5, with 12 bases that match TRBD2. The CDR3 runs to 19 residues. CDR1 and CDR2 from the germline V gene are LNHNV and YYDKDF (reference sequence). Trimming at V came to 10 bases and at J to 7 bases, leaving 25 bases not matched to a gene. The CDR3 region has the DNA TGTGCCATCGAAGACAGGGCGGGTCTAGCGGGGGGGCGTTTTAGGACCCAGTACTTC. It codes for CAIEDRAGLAGGRFRTQYF.

The chain joins TRBV6-8 to TRBJ2-5, with 7 bases that match TRBD1. Germline V gene data show CDR1 as MNHGY and CDR2 as SAAAGT. Trimming at V came to 5 bases and at J to 4 bases, leaving 4 bases not matched to a gene. This CDR3 is 13 amino acids long. The CDR3 loop reads CASSMRGRETQYF. DNA of the CDR3: TGTGCCAGCAGTATGAGGGGGCGAGAGACCCAGTACTTC.

This clone came up a few times. The chain uses TRBV6-8 and TRBJ1-2; the D gene is possibly TRBD1 (6 bases). The germline V gene encodes CDR1 MNHGY and CDR2 SAAAGT. CDR3 length: 13 amino acids. V dropped 1 base and J dropped 6 bases, with 9 bases sitting between them. CDR3 DNA sequence: TGTGCCAGCAGTTACTGGTCAGGGGATGGCTACACCTTC. Its translation is CASSYWSGDGYTF.

This chain joins TRBV18 and TRBJ1-5; D call uncertain. The CDR3 contains 16 residues. Trimming took off 2 bases at V and 7 bases at J, with 18 bases between the two ends. The V gene's germline CDR1 is KGHSH and CDR2 LQKENI. CDR3: CASSPTPASSPQPQHF. CDR3 coding DNA: TGTGCCAGCTCACCAACTCCTGCCTCATCACCCCAGCCCCAGCATTTT.

There are a few counts of this clone. The rearrangement links TRBV11-3 to TRBJ1-1; D ambiguous. The ends were cut back, 0 bases at V and 10 bases at J, with 15 bases in the middle. The CDR3 has 14 amino acids. Per the germline V gene, CDR1 is SGHNT and CDR2 is YENEEA. CDR3 coding DNA: TGTGCCAGCAGCTTAGAGGGTCCGGTGGTGGGAGCTTTCTTT. This translates into CASSLEGPVVGAFF.

The chain joins TRBV19 to TRBJ1-4; a weak D match, TRBD1 (5 bases). Germline assignment: CDR1 LNHDA and CDR2 SQIVND (reference sequence). The CDR3 is made up of 16 amino acids. Trimming left V 6 bases short and J 1 base short, with 15 bases between. The CDR3 DNA is TGTGCCAGTAGGGTTCATTCGGGGCTAACTAATGAAAAACTGTTTTTT. Amino acid sequence: CASRVHSGLTNEKLFF.

The chain is built from TRBV5-1 and TRBJ1-1; D remains unclear. The ends were cut back, 1 base at V and 1 base at J, with 8 bases in the middle. CDR3 length: 14 residues. CDR1 SGHRS and CDR2 YFSETQ come from the germline V gene. The CDR3 loop is CASSLQTTNTEAFF. CDR3 in DNA: TGCGCCAGCAGCTTGCAGACAACGAACACTGAAGCTTTCTTT.

This clone was seen a single time. The chain joins TRBV30 to TRBJ2-7; the match to TRBD1 covers 8 bases. Germline loops: CDR1 GTSNPN, CDR2 SVGIG (reference sequence). The CDR3 is made up of 12 amino acids. After removal of 3 bases from V and 10 bases from J, the junction contained 8 bases not matched to a gene. The CDR3 DNA reads TGTGCCTGGAGACCCGGACAGGGCAGACAGTACTTC. This translates into CAWRPGQGRQYF.

CDR3 sequence: CSVTDREYYGYTF. The CDR3 nucleotides read TGCAGCGTCACCGACCGGGAATACTATGGCTACACCTTC. V gene TRBV29-1 combines with J gene TRBJ1-2; D ambiguous. In germline, CDR1 is SQVTM, CDR2 ANQGSEA. V was trimmed by 6 bases and J by 3 bases, leaving 14 bases between them. The CDR3 is 13 residues long.

This clone was recorded a few times. This chain connects TRBV9 to TRBJ2-1, with 9 positions matching TRBD2. Germline CDR1 reads SGDLS; CDR2 reads YYNGEE. After removal of 0 bases from V and 4 bases from J, the junction contained 8 bases not matched to a gene. CDR3 size: 17 residues. The DNA of the CDR3 is TGTGCCAGCAGCGTAGAGAAAGCGGGGGGACCTTACAATGAGCAGTTCTTC. Amino acid sequence: CASSVEKAGGPYNEQFF.

The chain carries TRBV18 and TRBJ2-2; D is possibly TRBD2 (6 bases). CDR3 length equals 15 residues. V lost 3 bases to trimming and J lost 3 bases, with 11 bases between them. Germline CDR1 KGHSH, CDR2 LQKENI. The CDR3 reads CASSPAGRYTGELFF. CDR3 DNA sequence: TGTGCCAGCTCACCGGCAGGGAGGTACACCGGGGAGCTGTTTTTT. Filled out from reference TRBV18 and TRBJ2-2, the complete variable domain reads NAGVMQNPRHLVRRRGQEARLRCSPMKGHSHVYWYRQLPEEGLKFMVYLQKENIIDESGMPKERFSAEFPKEGPSILRIQQVVRGDSAAYFCASSPAGRYTGELFFGEGSRLTVL.

The chain uses TRBV5-1 and TRBJ1-6; TRBD1 agrees at 7 bases. The V gene end was trimmed by 4 bases and the J gene end by 7 bases; junction bases not matched to a gene: 8. This CDR3 region has 15 residues. Germline lookup yields CDR1 SGHRS and CDR2 YFSETQ. The CDR3 DNA reads TGCGCCAGCAGCCCGGTGACAGGGCTAAATTCACCCCTCCACTTT. Amino acids: CASSPVTGLNSPLHF.

This chain connects TRBV5-1 to TRBJ1-5, with 9 bases lining up with TRBD1. The CDR3 is made up of 14 amino acids. Germline values: CDR1 SGHRS, CDR2 YFSETQ. J lost 5 bases, V lost 1 base, and 1 base had no gene match. CDR3: CASSLRQGDQPQHF. The CDR3 nucleotides are TGCGCCAGCAGCTTGAGACAGGGGGATCAGCCCCAGCATTTT.

This chain joins TRBV18 and TRBJ1-1; D remains ambiguous. V was trimmed by 3 bases and J by 4 bases, leaving 15 bases between them. Germline V gene sequence: CDR1 KGHSH, CDR2 LQKENI. This CDR3 has 15 amino acids. CDR3 in amino acids: CASSPEGGFGTEAFF. The CDR3 DNA sequence: TGTGCCAGCTCACCCGAGGGAGGTTTCGGCACTGAAGCTTTCTTT.

This clone was seen only a few times. The chain couples TRBV25-1 to TRBJ1-1, with D possibly TRBD1 on 5 matching bases. Trimming removed 8 bases at V and 3 bases at J, with 13 bases between. Germline CDR1 and CDR2: MGHDK and SYGVNS. The CDR3 consists of 13 residues. The CDR3 sequence is CASGQGYYTEAFF. DNA of the CDR3: TGTGCCAGCGGTCAGGGATATTACACTGAAGCTTTCTTT.

The chain links TRBV30 to TRBJ1-2; D unclear. The CDR3 covers 14 residues. The V end was cut by 3 bases, the J end by 5 bases, with 16 bases between. CDR1 and CDR2 from the germline V gene are GTSNPN and SVGIG (reference sequence). The CDR3 DNA follows: TGTGCCTGGAGCGAAGGTCTTGGGGTTTATGGCTACACCTTC. Translating gives CAWSEGLGVYGYTF.